A single sample gave rise to the 11 T cell receptor beta chains below, sequenced in a study of regulatory T cells in long-lasting Graves disease. Researchers made TCR beta libraries by using iRepertoire HTBI primers and running Arm-PCR on CDR3 regions. TCRdb recomputed calls from the multiplex PCR reads with MiXCR, one row per CDR3 protein. The data show about 530,000 distinct CDR3 sequences, 15% to 20% seen once. The time point was: newly diagnosed GD, antithyroid drugs for less than 3 months. The TCR library was made from RNA that had been extracted from PBMCs in TRIzol. The same specimen was also included in a second study, on T cells in Graves' hyperthyroidism and ophthalmopathy.

The sequencing here drew on peripheral blood mononuclear cells (PBMCs), taken at new diagnosis, from a patient treated with antithyroid drugs. These receptors originate from a woman in her forties or fifties with Graves disease.

Many counts were recorded for this clonotype. The chain has TRBV3-1 and TRBJ2-7, with 8 bases that match TRBD2. The CDR3 runs 15 residues. Germline values: CDR1 LGHDT, CDR2 YNNKEL (reference sequence). The J segment lost 0 bases and the V segment lost 2 bases, leaving 3 bases of the junction unmatched. CDR3 sequence (DNA): TGTGCCAGCAGCCAAATGAGCGGGAGCTCCTACGAGCAGTACTTC. The encoded protein is CASSQMSGSSYEQYF.

As for this clonotype: At one boundary the junction diverges from the germline segment, which might be a read error. The chain combines TRBV5-1 with TRBJ2-2; D gene uncertain. The germline CDR1 and CDR2 sequences are SGHRS and YFSETQ. The CDR3 is 12 residues long. The CDR3 DNA reads as TGCGCCAGCAACCTTAACACCGAGGAGCTGTTTTTT. This codes for CASNLNTEELFF.

V and J are TRBV20-1 and TRBJ1-1; D not resolved. Germline CDR1 DFQATT, CDR2 SNEGSKA (reference sequence). This CDR3 has 14 residues. V was shortened by 5 bases and J by 0 bases, with 13 bases between the two germline ends. The CDR3 DNA reads TGCAGTGCTCCAATCGGCGGGTTGAACACTGAAGCTTTCTTT. It is translated as CSAPIGGLNTEAFF.

The rearrangement uses TRBV6-1 and TRBJ1-4; the D gene is possibly TRBD1 (5 bases). The CDR3 loop spans 13 amino acids. V was clipped by 6 bases and J by 8 bases, with 13 bases between them. Per the germline V gene, CDR1 is MNHNS and CDR2 is SASEGT. As DNA, the CDR3 is TGTGCCAGCAGACAGACAGAGGGCGAAAAACTGTTTTTT. This sequence encodes CASRQTEGEKLFF.

This chain links TRBV7-9 with TRBJ1-1, with 11 bases that match TRBD1. This CDR3 is built from 18 residues. J was trimmed by 3 bases and V by 1 base; bases with no gene match: 10. The germline gives CDR1 SEHNR, CDR2 FQNEAQ (reference sequence). CDR3 loop: CASSLVSGTGGPDTEAFF. The CDR3 coding sequence is TGTGCCAGCAGCTTAGTGTCCGGGACAGGGGGACCGGACACTGAAGCTTTCTTT. Variable domain in full (rest from reference TRBV7-9 and TRBJ1-1): DTGVSQNPRHKITKRGQNVTFRCDPISEHNRLYWYRQTLGQGPEFLTYFQNEAQLEKSRLLSDRFSAERPKGSFSTLEIQRTEQGDSAMYLCASSLVSGTGGPDTEAFFGQGTRLTVV.

On this clonotype: This may be a read error, as it is one base from a much larger clone. V usage is TRBV20-1 and J usage is TRBJ1-4; perhaps TRBD1 as D (6 bases). This CDR3 has 14 amino acids. The germline V and J ends were trimmed by 2 bases and 10 bases, with 17 bases remaining between them. Germline lookup yields CDR1 DFQATT and CDR2 SNEGSKA (reference sequence). The CDR3 spells CSARPGAGGGKLFF. CDR3 coding DNA: TGCAGTGCTAGACCAGGGGCGGGAGGGGGAAAACTGTTTTTT.

In this sample, this clonotype turned up many times. This chain links TRBV20-1 with TRBJ2-5; 7 nucleotides match TRBD1. The CDR3 has 14 amino acids. Looked up from germline, CDR1 is DFQATT and CDR2 is SNEGSKA (reference sequence). With 1 base clipped from V and 4 bases from J, the junction kept 6 bases outside the gene matches. The CDR3 region is CSARVETGSETQYF. As DNA, the CDR3 is TGCAGTGCTAGAGTGGAGACAGGGTCAGAGACCCAGTACTTC.

This clonotype showed up just a few times. The chain recombines TRBV5-1 with TRBJ1-2; TRBD1 is a possible D gene (6 bases). CDR1 is SGHRS, CDR2 YFSETQ, per germline. The CDR3 sequence is 14 residues long. With 0 bases removed from V and 5 bases from J, the gap between germline ends came to 11 bases. The CDR3 region is CASSLAGTWYGYTF. CDR3 bases: TGCGCCAGCAGCTTGGCGGGGACATGGTATGGCTACACCTTC.

This clonotype was detected ten times or more. This chain connects TRBV20-1 to TRBJ2-5; no definite D call. V was pared by 3 bases and J by 4 bases, with 3 bases between. The CDR3 consists of 10 residues. Germline CDR1 DFQATT, CDR2 SNEGSKA (reference sequence). CDR3 sequence reads: CSARRETQYF. The CDR3 region has the DNA TGCAGTGCTAGGAGAGAGACCCAGTACTTC.

This clonotype was counted only a few times. V and J are TRBV3-1 and TRBJ2-2, with D possibly TRBD2 on 6 matching bases. V dropped 1 base and J dropped 4 bases, with 10 bases sitting between them. The CDR3 runs 15 residues. The germline V gene has CDR1 LGHDT and CDR2 YNNKEL (reference sequence). As DNA, the CDR3 is TGTGCCAGCAGCCAAGGGCTAGCGAGCACCGGGGAGCTGTTTTTT. Its translation is CASSQGLASTGELFF.

The V call is TRBV12-3 or TRBV12-4, the J call TRBJ1-4; 9 bases match TRBD1. V trimming: 3 bases; J trimming: 8 bases; junction bases outside the gene matches: 7. There are 15 residues in the CDR3. This CDR3 is CASSFGGQGREKLFF. DNA of the CDR3: TGTGCCAGCAGTTTTGGGGGACAGGGAAGAGAAAAACTGTTTTTT.